The subject of this entry is one T cell receptor beta chain. Compared with germline, one end of the junction differs, possibly owing to a read error. Taking about 18-31 mg of unsorted bulk tissue, the authors co-extracted RNA and DNA. The entry originates in a study of tumor-infiltrating lymphocytes in primary liver carcinoma. Starting from 500 ng of total RNA, TCR beta cDNA was produced with a primer in the constant region. The TCR beta library was amplified through three nested multiplex PCR rounds in a modified ARM-PCR procedure. The opening two PCR rounds, approximately 10 cycles each, paired TRBV1-TRBV30 forward primers with a C-beta reverse primer. From the multiplex PCR reads, TCRdb called clonotypes with MiXCR, one entry per CDR3 protein. Of about 64,000 distinct CDR3 sequences in the sample, about two thirds were seen once. The germline gives CDR1 SGHAT, CDR2 FQNNGV. The CDR3 is 12 residues long.

The clonotype originates from a man between 40 and 49 years old with primary liver carcinoma and hepatitis B virus infection. The chain joins TRBV11-2 to TRBJ2-1; D unresolved. Sequencing was carried out using liver tumor tissue from sampling region 4. Subset of the sample: tumor region T4, right-lateral pole. In nucleotides, the CDR3 is TGTACCAGCACCTTAGGTGGTCTTGAGCAGTTCTTC. Residues: CTSTLGGLEQFF.